The 17 T cell receptor beta chains listed next were all sequenced from one sample in a study of vaccination and CD4 T cells after COVID-19. For these TCRs, the target antigens are not known. The Oncomine TCR Beta short-read assay was applied to DNA of cultured CD4+ T cells. TCRdb reprocessed the PCR reads with MiXCR, giving one entry per CDR3 protein. The sample shows about 22,000 distinct CDR3 sequences, over 45% of them seen only once. Treatment denoted: approximately 9-day PBMC culture with coronavirus spike peptide pools or control peptides (ViraFEST assay). Sequencing input: CD4+ T cells from blood, cultured in vitro. The receptors shown here come from a human donor who had recovered from COVID-19.

The gene calls are TRBV9 and TRBJ2-7; 7 positions match TRBD2. The CDR3 totals 14 residues. V lost 3 bases and J lost 4; bases outside the gene matches: 7. Germline CDR1 and CDR2: SGDLS and YYNGEE. The CDR3 region is CASSARESRYEQYF. The DNA of the CDR3 is TGTGCCAGCAGCGCGCGGGAGTCCCGGTACGAGCAGTACTTC.

This clonotype was seen only a few times. This chain uses TRBV20-1 with TRBJ1-1; 7 positions match TRBD1. This CDR3 region has 16 residues. Germline lookup yields CDR1 DFQATT and CDR2 SNEGSKA (reference sequence). V dropped 0 bases and J dropped 0; count of bases not matched to a gene: 7. In DNA, the CDR3 is TGCAGTGCTAGAGATCTACAGGGGTTTATGAACACTGAAGCTTTCTTT. Protein sequence: CSARDLQGFMNTEAFF.

The chain carries TRBV20-1 and TRBJ2-3; D not certain. V gave up 0 bases and J gave up 1 base, with 5 bases separating them. The CDR3 covers 13 residues. Per the germline V gene, CDR1 is DFQATT and CDR2 is SNEGSKA (reference sequence). The CDR3 protein is CSARDPGTDTQYF. The CDR3 nucleotides read TGCAGTGCTAGAGATCCCGGCACAGATACGCAGTATTTT.

V and J are TRBV11-2 and TRBJ1-1, with TRBD1 matching over 10 bases. The CDR3 runs 15 residues. The junction had 8 bases not matched to a gene; V was cut back by 4 bases and J by 6 bases. Germline CDR1 and CDR2: SGHAT and FQNNGV. In DNA form, the CDR3 reads TGTGCCAGCAGCTCCTTAGACAGGGGGCTAGCTGAAGCTTTCTTT. Its translation is CASSSLDRGLAEAFF.

There are a few counts of this clonotype. This rearrangement joins TRBV5-5 to TRBJ1-5; 9 bases are shared with TRBD1. The CDR3 covers 14 residues. The V segment lost 4 bases and the J segment 5 bases; nucleotides outside the gene matches: 4. The germline V gene has CDR1 SGHKS and CDR2 YYEKEE (reference sequence). The DNA for the CDR3 is TGTGCCAGCAGCCTGGGACAGGGTCATCAGCCCCAGCATTTT. Its protein is CASSLGQGHQPQHF.

The chain links TRBV12-3 or TRBV12-4 to TRBJ2-3; no reliable D call. The CDR3 sequence is 11 residues long. Trimming took 6 bases from V and 1 from J, leaving 2 bases between them. This CDR3 is CASRRTDTQYF. The CDR3 DNA is TGTGCCAGCAGACGCACAGATACGCAGTATTTT.

The chain links TRBV5-3 to TRBJ2-5, with D perhaps matching TRBD1 (6 bases). TRBV5-3 is placed among ORFs of uncertain function. V lost 0 bases and J lost 6, with 12 bases in between. The CDR3 totals 14 residues. In DNA form, the CDR3 reads TGTGCCAGAAGCTTGGACAGGGAAAGAAAGACCCAGTACTTC. Translation: CARSLDRERKTQYF.

This clonotype was seen a handful of times. This chain connects TRBV7-3 to TRBJ2-1; 10 nucleotides match TRBD1. Germline-derived CDR1 and CDR2 are SGHTA and FQGTGA. The V gene end was trimmed by 3 bases and the J gene end by 6 bases; junction bases not matched to a gene: 5. The CDR3 is made up of 15 amino acids. The CDR3 loop is CASSLGWDRGNEQFF. The CDR3 nucleotides are TGTGCCAGCAGCTTGGGTTGGGACAGGGGCAATGAGCAGTTCTTC. Full variable domain (rest looked up from reference TRBV7-3 and TRBJ2-1): GAGVSQTPSNKVTEKGKYVELRCDPISGHTALYWYRQSLGQGPEFLIYFQGTGAADDSGLPNDRFFAVRPEGSVSTLKIQRTERGDSAVYLCASSLGWDRGNEQFFGPGTRLTVL.

This chain connects TRBV5-4 to TRBJ1-6; D perhaps matches TRBD1 (6 bases). The CDR3 runs 18 residues. V dropped 0 bases and J dropped 5 bases, with 18 bases sitting between them. CDR1 and CDR2 from the germline V gene are SGHNT and YYREEE (reference sequence). The CDR3 spells CASSLDNRALPNNSPLHF. The DNA for the CDR3 is TGTGCCAGCAGCTTGGATAACAGGGCTCTCCCCAATAATTCACCCCTCCACTTT.

The CDR3 DNA is TGTGCCAGCAAGGAAGGCTCAACTAATGAAAAACTGTTTTTT. The encoded protein is CASKEGSTNEKLFF. V and J are TRBV2 and TRBJ1-4; D gene uncertain. V was clipped by 7 bases and J by 0 bases, with 9 bases between them. Germline CDR1 reads SNHLY; CDR2 reads FYNNEI. The CDR3 is made up of 14 amino acids.

The rearrangement uses TRBV6-1 and TRBJ1-1; perhaps TRBD1 as D (5 bases). Germline CDR1 MNHNS, CDR2 SASEGT. This CDR3 has 13 amino acids. Trimming took 4 bases from V and 1 from J, leaving 7 bases between them. CDR3 DNA: TGTGCCAGCAGTGGGGGGGGGAACACTGAAGCTTTCTTT. This sequence encodes CASSGGGNTEAFF.

The genes are TRBV6-1 and TRBJ1-4; a weak D match, TRBD1 (6 bases). The CDR3 is made up of 15 amino acids. Trimming shortened V by 6 bases and J by 8 bases, and 19 bases separated the two germline ends. Germline assignment: CDR1 MNHNS and CDR2 SASEGT. In DNA, the CDR3 is TGTGCCAGCAGGGAGAGAGGACAAAGGGGGGAAAAACTGTTTTTT. It translates to CASRERGQRGEKLFF.

In its sample, this clonotype was seen once. CDR3 protein: CASILGLQAFF. The CDR3 nucleotides are TGCGCCAGCATTCTAGGACTACAAGCTTTCTTT. This chain connects TRBV10-2 to TRBJ1-1, with no clear D. The CDR3 contains 11 residues. Germline V CDR1 and CDR2: WSHSY, SAAADI. Trimming stripped 7 bases from V and 9 bases from J, with 12 bases between.

The chain links TRBV19 to TRBJ2-1, with unresolved D. CDR1 is LNHDA, CDR2 SQIVND, per germline (reference sequence). This CDR3 region has 14 residues. V was trimmed by 0 bases and J by 4 bases, leaving 7 bases between them. The DNA for the CDR3 is TGTGCCAGTAGTATAGATCACGGTTACAATGAGCAGTTCTTC. Translation gives CASSIDHGYNEQFF.

In this sample, this clonotype is medium-sized. The chain couples TRBV20-1 to TRBJ1-2; 7 bases map to TRBD1. CDR3 length: 15 residues. Germline CDR1 reads DFQATT; CDR2 reads SNEGSKA (reference sequence). V lost 0 bases and J lost 6; bases outside the gene matches: 10. Here the CDR3 reads CSARDPLTGFDGYTF. The CDR3 region has the DNA TGCAGTGCTAGAGATCCCCTGACAGGGTTTGATGGCTACACCTTC.

The chain joins TRBV5-4 to TRBJ1-1, with D possibly matching TRBD1 (5 bases). Deletions cut 4 bases from V and 4 bases from J, with 14 bases between. From germline, CDR1 is SGHNT and CDR2 YYREEE (reference sequence). This CDR3 is built from 14 residues. The CDR3 protein is CASSLKGTGTEAFF. CDR3 nucleotide sequence: TGTGCCAGCAGCCTAAAGGGGACGGGCACTGAAGCTTTCTTT.

V usage is TRBV5-1 and J usage is TRBJ2-3; 7 nucleotides line up with TRBD1. J lost 1 base, V lost 4 bases, and 6 bases had no gene match. Per germline, CDR1 SGHRS and CDR2 YFSETQ. This CDR3 has 15 amino acids. The chain's CDR3 is CASSIGTVGTDTQYF. The CDR3, as DNA: TGCGCCAGCAGCATAGGGACAGTCGGCACAGATACGCAGTATTTT. The variable domain in full, with the rest retrieved from reference TRBV5-1 and TRBJ2-3, is KAGVTQTPRYLIKTRGQQVTLSCSPISGHRSVSWYQQTPGQGLQFLFEYFSETQRNKGNFPGRFSGRQFSNSRSEMNVSTLELGDSALYLCASSIGTVGTDTQYFGPGTRLTVL.